This T cell receptor beta chain derives from a study of blood T cell repertoires in COVID-19. Study as a whole: The origin of the acute and convalescent COVID-19 samples was the United States, Italy and Spain. Sources were T cells, B-cell-depleted T cells, or PBMCs; the material itself was cDNA or gDNA.

This clone was seen just once. The table came from immunoSEQ multiplex PCR; TCRdb's copy has only in-frame clones and leaves some out. The sample yields roughly 200,000 clones, around 80% seen once. V shed 4 bases and J 6 bases; nucleotides not matched to a gene: 3. The CDR3 extends over 15 amino acids. CDR1 and CDR2 from the germline V gene are LNHDA and SQIVND (reference sequence). Followed longitudinally, the Seattle patients had been enrolled during active infection. The chain links TRBV19 to TRBJ2-3; 14 bases map to TRBD2. The source of this sequence is a woman aged 40 to 50 with COVID-19, enrolled during active disease. The specimen was peripheral blood. The CDR3 DNA follows: TGTGCCAGTAGTAGACGGACTAGCGGGAGGGATACGCAGTATTTT. This translates into CASSRRTSGRDTQYF.